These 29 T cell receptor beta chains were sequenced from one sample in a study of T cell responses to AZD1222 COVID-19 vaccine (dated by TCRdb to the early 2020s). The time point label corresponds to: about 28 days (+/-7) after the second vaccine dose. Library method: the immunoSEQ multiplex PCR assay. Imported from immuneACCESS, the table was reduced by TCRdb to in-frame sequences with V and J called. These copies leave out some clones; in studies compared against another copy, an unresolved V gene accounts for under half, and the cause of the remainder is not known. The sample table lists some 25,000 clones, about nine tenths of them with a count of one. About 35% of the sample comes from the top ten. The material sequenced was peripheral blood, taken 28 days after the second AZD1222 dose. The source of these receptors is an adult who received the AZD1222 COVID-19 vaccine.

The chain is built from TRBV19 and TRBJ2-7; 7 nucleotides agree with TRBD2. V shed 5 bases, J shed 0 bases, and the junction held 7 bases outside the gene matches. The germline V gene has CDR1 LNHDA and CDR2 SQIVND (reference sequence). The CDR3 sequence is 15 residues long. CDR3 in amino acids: CASSVTSAYSYEQYF. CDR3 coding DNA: TGTGCCAGTAGTGTAACTAGCGCCTACTCCTACGAGCAGTACTTC.

In DNA form, the CDR3 reads TGTGCCAGCAGCTTATTCGGGGCTGCAACTAATGAAAAACTGTTTTTT. Protein sequence: CASSLFGAATNEKLFF. The genes are TRBV7-9 and TRBJ1-4, with D maybe TRBD1 (5 bases). The length of the CDR3 is 16 residues. CDR1 and CDR2 from the germline V gene are SEHNR and FQNEAQ (reference sequence). Trimming stripped 2 bases from V and 0 bases from J, with 10 bases between.

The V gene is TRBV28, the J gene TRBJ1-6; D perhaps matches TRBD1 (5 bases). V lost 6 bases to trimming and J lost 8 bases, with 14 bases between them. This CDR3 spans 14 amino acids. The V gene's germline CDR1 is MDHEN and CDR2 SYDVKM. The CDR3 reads CASRAGTGHSPLHF. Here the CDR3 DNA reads TGTGCCAGCAGAGCCGGGACGGGGCATTCACCCCTCCACTTT.

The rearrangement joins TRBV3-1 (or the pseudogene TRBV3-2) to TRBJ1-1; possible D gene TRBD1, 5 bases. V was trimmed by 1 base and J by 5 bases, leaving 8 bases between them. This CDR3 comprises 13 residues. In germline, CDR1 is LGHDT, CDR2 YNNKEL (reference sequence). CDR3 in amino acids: CASSQGGGTEAFF. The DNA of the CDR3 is TGTGCCAGCAGCCAAGGTGGGGGAACTGAAGCTTTCTTT.

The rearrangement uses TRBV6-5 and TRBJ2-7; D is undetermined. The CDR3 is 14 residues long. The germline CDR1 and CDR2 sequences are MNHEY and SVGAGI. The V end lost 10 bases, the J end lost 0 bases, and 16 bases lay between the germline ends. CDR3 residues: CAIRIEDASYEQYF. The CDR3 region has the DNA TGTGCCATCCGAATTGAGGACGCCTCCTACGAGCAGTACTTC.

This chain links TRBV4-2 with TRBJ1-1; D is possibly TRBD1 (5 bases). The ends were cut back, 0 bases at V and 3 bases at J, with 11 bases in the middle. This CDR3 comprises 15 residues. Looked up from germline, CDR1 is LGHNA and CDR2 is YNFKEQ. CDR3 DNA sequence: TGTGCCAGCAGCCAAGAGGGGGTTGGTGACACTGAAGCTTTCTTT. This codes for CASSQEGVGDTEAFF.

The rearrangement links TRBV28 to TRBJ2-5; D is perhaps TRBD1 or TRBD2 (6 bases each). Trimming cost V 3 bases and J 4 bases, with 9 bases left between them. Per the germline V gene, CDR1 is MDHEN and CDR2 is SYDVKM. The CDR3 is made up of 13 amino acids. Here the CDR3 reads CASSFGGPETQYF. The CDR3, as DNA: TGTGCCAGCAGTTTTGGGGGGCCAGAGACCCAGTACTTC.

The CDR3 reads CASSWTSGTDTQYF. The DNA for the CDR3 is TGTGCCAGCAGCTGGACTAGCGGCACAGATACGCAGTATTTT. The J gene is TRBJ2-3, the V gene TRBV7-2, with 9 bases identical to TRBD2. The length of the CDR3 is 14 residues. Per germline, CDR1 SGHTA and CDR2 FQGNSA. Unmatched junction bases numbered 0, after V lost 4 bases and J lost 1 base. Full variable domain (missing parts from reference TRBV7-2 and TRBJ2-3): GAGVSQSPSNKVTEKGKDVELRCDPISGHTALYWYRQSLGQGLEFLIYFQGNSAPDKSGLPSDRFSAERTGGSVSTLTIQRTQQEDSAVYLCASSWTSGTDTQYFGPGTRLTVL.

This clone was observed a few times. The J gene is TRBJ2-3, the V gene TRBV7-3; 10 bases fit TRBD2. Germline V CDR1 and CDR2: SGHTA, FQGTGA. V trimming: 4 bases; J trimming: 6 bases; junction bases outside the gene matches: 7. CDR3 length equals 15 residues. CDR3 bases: TGTGCCAGCAGCTCAGCGGGAGGGCCGTGGGATACGCAGTATTTT. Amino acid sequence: CASSSAGGPWDTQYF.

The CDR3 here is CASSLYWVTNTEAFF. CDR3 DNA sequence: TGTGCCAGCAGCTTGTATTGGGTAACGAACACTGAAGCTTTCTTT. The rearrangement links TRBV5-5 to TRBJ1-1; D gene uncertain. CDR1 and CDR2 (germline): SGHKS, YYEKEE (reference sequence). V was cut by 1 base and J by 1 base, with 11 bases left in between. The CDR3 extends over 15 amino acids.

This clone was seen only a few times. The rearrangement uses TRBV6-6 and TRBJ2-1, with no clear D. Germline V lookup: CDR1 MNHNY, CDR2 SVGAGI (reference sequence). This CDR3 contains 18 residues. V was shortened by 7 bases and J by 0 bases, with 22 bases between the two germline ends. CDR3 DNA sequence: TGTGCCAGCATTCGGTTCTCTACGCTCAGGAGCTCCTACAATGAGCAGTTCTTC. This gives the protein CASIRFSTLRSSYNEQFF.

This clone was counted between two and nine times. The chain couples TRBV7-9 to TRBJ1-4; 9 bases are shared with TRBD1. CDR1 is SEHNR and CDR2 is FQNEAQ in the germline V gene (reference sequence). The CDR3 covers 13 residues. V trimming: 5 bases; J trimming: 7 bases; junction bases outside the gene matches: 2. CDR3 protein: CASSTGQGEKLFF. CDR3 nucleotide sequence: TGTGCCAGCAGCACGGGACAGGGTGAAAAACTGTTTTTT.

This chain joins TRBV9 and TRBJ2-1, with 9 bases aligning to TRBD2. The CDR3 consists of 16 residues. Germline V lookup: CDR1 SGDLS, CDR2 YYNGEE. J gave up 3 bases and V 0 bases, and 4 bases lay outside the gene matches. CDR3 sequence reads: CASSVVSSGNYNEQFF. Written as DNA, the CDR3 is TGTGCCAGCAGCGTAGTGTCTAGCGGGAACTACAATGAGCAGTTCTTC.

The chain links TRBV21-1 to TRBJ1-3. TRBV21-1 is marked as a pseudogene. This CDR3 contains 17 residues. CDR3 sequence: CASRHLTPGFSGNTIYF. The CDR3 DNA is TGTGCCAGCAGGCACCTCACGCCGGGGTTTTCTGGAAACACCATATATTTT.

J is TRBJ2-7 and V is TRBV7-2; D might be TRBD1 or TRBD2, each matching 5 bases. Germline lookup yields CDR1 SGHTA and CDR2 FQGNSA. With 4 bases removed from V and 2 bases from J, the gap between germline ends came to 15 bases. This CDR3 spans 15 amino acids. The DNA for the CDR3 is TGTGCCAGCAGCTCACAGAGGACGGGACCCTACGAGCAGTACTTC. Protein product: CASSSQRTGPYEQYF.

CDR3 bases: TGCGCCAGCAGTTGGACAAGCCTAACACAAGAGACCCAGTACTTC. Amino acid sequence: CASSWTSLTQETQYF. The gene calls are TRBV5-1 and TRBJ2-5, with D maybe TRBD1 (5 bases). Germline values: CDR1 SGHRS, CDR2 YFSETQ. This CDR3 comprises 15 residues. Trimming stripped 5 bases from V and 2 bases from J, with 16 bases between.

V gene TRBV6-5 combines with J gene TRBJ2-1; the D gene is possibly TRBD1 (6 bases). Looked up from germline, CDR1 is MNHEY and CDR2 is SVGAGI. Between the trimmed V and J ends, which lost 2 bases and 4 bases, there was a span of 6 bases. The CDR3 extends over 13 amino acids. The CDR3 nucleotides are TGTGCCAGCAGTTACGACAGGTACAATGAGCAGTTCTTC. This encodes CASSYDRYNEQFF.

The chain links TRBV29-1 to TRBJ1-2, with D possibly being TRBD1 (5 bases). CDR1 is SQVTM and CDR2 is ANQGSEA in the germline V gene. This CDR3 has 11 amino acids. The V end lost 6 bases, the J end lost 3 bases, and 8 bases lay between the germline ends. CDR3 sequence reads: CSVGDDYGYTF. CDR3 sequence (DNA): TGCAGCGTGGGGGACGACTATGGCTACACCTTC.

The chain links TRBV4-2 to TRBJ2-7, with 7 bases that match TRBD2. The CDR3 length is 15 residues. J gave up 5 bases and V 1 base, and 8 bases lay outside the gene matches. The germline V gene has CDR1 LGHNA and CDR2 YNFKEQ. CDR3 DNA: TGTGCCAGCAGCCAAGCCCTCGGACTAGTCGACGAGCAGTACTTC. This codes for CASSQALGLVDEQYF.

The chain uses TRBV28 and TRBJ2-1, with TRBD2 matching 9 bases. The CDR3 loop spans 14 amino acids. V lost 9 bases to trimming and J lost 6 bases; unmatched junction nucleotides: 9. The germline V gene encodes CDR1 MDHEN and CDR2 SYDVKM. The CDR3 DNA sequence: TGTGCCAGTACACCGGGACTAGCCGGCAATGAGCAGTTCTTC. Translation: CASTPGLAGNEQFF.

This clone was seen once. Here the CDR3 DNA reads TGCGCCAGCAGTGCTACCTATAATTCACCCCTCCACTTT. Its translation: CASSATYNSPLHF. This chain links TRBV10-1 with TRBJ1-6; D gene uncertain. This CDR3 is 13 amino acids long. Trimming took off 4 bases at V and 2 bases at J, with 3 bases between the two ends. Germline CDR1 reads WNHNN; CDR2 reads SYGVQD (reference sequence).

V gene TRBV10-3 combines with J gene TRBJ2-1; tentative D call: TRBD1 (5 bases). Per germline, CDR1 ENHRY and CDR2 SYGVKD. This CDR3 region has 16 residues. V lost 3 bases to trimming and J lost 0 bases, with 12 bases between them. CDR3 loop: CAISDWGRSSYNEQFF. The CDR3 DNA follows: TGTGCCATCAGTGACTGGGGCAGAAGCTCCTACAATGAGCAGTTCTTC.

The CDR3 loop is CASSLGPFDTDTQYF. The CDR3 region has the DNA TGTGCCAGCAGCTTAGGCCCTTTTGATACAGATACGCAGTATTTT. The chain combines TRBV7-2 with TRBJ2-3; D gene unclear. V was cut by 1 base and J by 3 bases, with 11 bases left in between. Per the germline V gene, CDR1 is SGHTA and CDR2 is FQGNSA. The CDR3 totals 15 residues.

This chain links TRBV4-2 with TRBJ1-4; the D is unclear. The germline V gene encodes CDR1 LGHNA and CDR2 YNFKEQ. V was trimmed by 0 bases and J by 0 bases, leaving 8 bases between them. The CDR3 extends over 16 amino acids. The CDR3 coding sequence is TGTGCCAGCAGCCAAGATGGGCCGGCAACTAATGAAAAACTGTTTTTT. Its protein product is CASSQDGPATNEKLFF.

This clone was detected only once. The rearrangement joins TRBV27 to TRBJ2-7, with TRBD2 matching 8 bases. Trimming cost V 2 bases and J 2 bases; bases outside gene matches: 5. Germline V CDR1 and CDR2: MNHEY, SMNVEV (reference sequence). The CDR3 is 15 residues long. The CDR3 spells CASSLGLAGTYEQYF. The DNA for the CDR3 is TGTGCCAGCAGTTTAGGGCTAGCGGGTACCTACGAGCAGTACTTC.

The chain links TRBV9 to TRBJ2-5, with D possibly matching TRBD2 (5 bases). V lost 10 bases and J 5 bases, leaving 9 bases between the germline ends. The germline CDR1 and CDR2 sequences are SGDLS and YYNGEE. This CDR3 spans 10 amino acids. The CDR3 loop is CASAGETQYF. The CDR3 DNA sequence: TGTGCCTCGGCGGGTGAGACCCAGTACTTC.

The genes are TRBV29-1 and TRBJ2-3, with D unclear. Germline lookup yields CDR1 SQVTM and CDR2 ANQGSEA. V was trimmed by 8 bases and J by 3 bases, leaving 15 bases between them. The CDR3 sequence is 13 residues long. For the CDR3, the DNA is TGCAGCCCCCGGGTTCACAAAACAGATACGCAGTATTTT. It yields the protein CSPRVHKTDTQYF.

The CDR3 region has the DNA TGTGCCAGCAGCTTGGACCTCTCTGGAAACACCATATATTTT. This codes for CASSLDLSGNTIYF. J is TRBJ1-3 and V is TRBV7-9; no reliable D call. This CDR3 is built from 14 residues. V was trimmed by 3 bases and J by 0 bases, leaving 6 bases between them. Germline loops: CDR1 SEHNR, CDR2 FQNEAQ (reference sequence).

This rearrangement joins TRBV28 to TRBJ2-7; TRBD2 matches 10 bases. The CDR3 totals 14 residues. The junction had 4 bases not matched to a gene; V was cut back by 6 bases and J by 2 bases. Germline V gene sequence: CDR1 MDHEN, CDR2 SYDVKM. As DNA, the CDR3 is TGTGCCAGCAGGGGTAGCGGGAGGCCCTACGAGCAGTACTTC. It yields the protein CASRGSGRPYEQYF. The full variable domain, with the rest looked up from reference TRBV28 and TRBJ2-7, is DVKVTQSSRYLVKRTGEKVFLECVQDMDHENMFWYRQDPGLGLRLIYFSYDVKMKEKGDIPEGYSVSREKKERFSLILESASTNQTSMYLCASRGSGRPYEQYFGPGTRLTVT.